A selection of T cell receptor beta chains follows, all from one sample in a study of blood T cells in healthy people across ages. From the 5' RACE reads, TCRdb called clonotypes with MiXCR, one entry per CDR3 protein. The table has some 760,000 distinct CDR3 sequences, approximately 25% seen once. This sample was shared with a second study, whose subject was T cells of mothers and their children.

Sequenced input: blood. Every receptor here comes from a boy between 10 and 17 years old in good health. Both conserved end residues are part of each CDR3. The D gene is left open where the match is weak. Only part of the rows carry a size: once, few, many, or a class if the clone is expanded.

>TRBJ2-2|TRBD2|TRBV6-1|-
CASTPGGANTGELFF
TGTGCCAGCACCCCGGGAGGTGCGAACACCGGGGAGCTGTTTTTT
>TRBJ1-6|TRBD1|TRBV20-1|-
CSAMGQSNNSPLHF
TGCAGTGCAATGGGACAGAGTAATAATTCACCCCTCCACTTT
>TRBJ2-5|TRBD2|TRBV7-9|-
CASSKGLAGDLETQYF
TGTGCCAGCAGCAAGGGGCTAGCGGGGGATTTGGAGACCCAGTACTTC
>TRBJ1-5|-|TRBV10-3|few
CAISAGGVGSSNNQPQHF
TGTGCCATCAGTGCAGGCGGGGTAGGATCGTCAAACAATCAGCCCCAGCATTTT
>TRBJ2-1|-|TRBV20-1|-
CSPLQISYNEQFF
TGCAGTCCCCTGCAGATCTCCTACAATGAGCAGTTCTTC
>TRBJ2-4|-|TRBV29-1|-
CSVEDLGYGAKNIQYF
TGCAGCGTTGAAGATTTGGGCTACGGAGCCAAAAACATTCAGTACTTC
>TRBJ2-1|TRBD1|TRBV5-1|once
CASSLLRDRAGEQFF
TGCGCCAGCAGCCTATTAAGGGACAGGGCTGGGGAGCAGTTCTTC
>TRBJ2-5|-|TRBV28|few
CTSNPRGKAGETQYF
TGTACCAGCAACCCCAGGGGGAAAGCGGGAGAGACCCAGTACTTC
>TRBJ2-4|-|TRBV20-1|-
CSAARRSAKNIQYF
TGCAGTGCGGCGAGGCGGTCAGCCAAAAACATTCAGTACTTC
>TRBJ1-1|TRBD1|TRBV19|-
CASRTGGPNTEAFF
TGTGCCAGTAGAACAGGGGGACCGAACACTGAAGCTTTCTTT
>TRBJ2-1|-|TRBV3-1|few
CATEAGSYNEQFF
TGTGCCACGGAGGCGGGGTCATACAATGAGCAGTTCTTC
>TRBJ2-1|TRBD2|TRBV2|many
CASSNQPGVAGKQFF
TGTGCCAGCAGTAACCAACCGGGGGTAGCGGGCAAGCAGTTCTTC
>TRBJ1-5|TRBD1|TRBV6-1|-
CASSPYGTGGGNQPQHF
TGTGCCAGCAGCCCCTACGGGACAGGTGGGGGCAATCAGCCCCAGCATTTT
>TRBJ2-3|-|TRBV7-9|few
CASSLGVAGTDTQYF
TGTGCCAGCAGCTTGGGGGTAGCGGGCACAGATACGCAGTATTTT
>TRBJ2-5|TRBD1|TRBV4-1|-
CASSQWDRAQETQYF
TGCGCCAGCAGCCAGTGGGACAGGGCCCAAGAGACCCAGTACTTC
>TRBJ2-6|-|TRBV28|-
CASSFEVGFSGANVLTF
TGTGCCAGCAGTTTTGAGGTTGGATTCTCTGGGGCCAACGTCCTGACTTTC
>TRBJ2-7|TRBD1|TRBV7-2|-
CASSEITGGPGNEQYF
TGTGCCAGCAGCGAGATTACAGGGGGCCCCGGGAACGAGCAGTACTTC
>TRBJ2-7|-|TRBV28|-
CASSLLSGGGYEQYF
TGTGCCAGCAGTTTACTCTCGGGGGGCGGCTACGAGCAGTACTTC